The 4 T cell receptor beta chains below come from one sample, sequenced in a study of cytomegalovirus exposure and HLA in healthy donors. A multiplex PCR was run with 60 Vbeta primers and 13 Jbeta primers. Clones were sequenced by immunoSEQ multiplex PCR, and TCRdb holds only the in-frame ones, with some missing. The repertoire holds tens of thousands of clones, with roughly 76% as singletons. The sample taken for sequencing was PBMCs. The receptors were sampled from a woman between 40 and 55 years old in good health and CMV-seronegative.

The J gene is TRBJ1-2, the V gene TRBV7-6; 8 bases map to TRBD1. The trim removed 5 bases at V and 8 bases at J, leaving 13 bases unmatched. The CDR3 is 15 amino acids. In germline, CDR1 is SGHVS, CDR2 FNYEAQ. The CDR3 here is CASSEHDRGIEGYTF. CDR3 nucleotide sequence: TGTGCCAGCAGCGAACACGACAGGGGTATCGAGGGCTACACCTTC.

The rearrangement links TRBV5-1 to TRBJ2-5; 8 nucleotides agree with TRBD1. TRBJ2-7 matches the DNA end more closely, so the J call is doubtful. The CDR3 has 13 residues. The V gene's germline CDR1 is SGHRS and CDR2 YFSETQ. In DNA form, the CDR3 reads TGCGCCAGCAGCTTTACAGGGGGCTACGAGCAGTACTTC. Residues: CASSFTGGYEQYF.

This sequence joins TRBV19 and TRBJ1-1, with a weak D call TRBD1 (6 bases). Germline CDR1 LNHDA, CDR2 SQIVND (reference sequence). V was shortened by 3 bases and J by 0 bases, with 17 bases between the two germline ends. CDR3 size: 17 residues. DNA for the CDR3: TGTGCCAGTAGTATCGAACAGGGCAGGGAAATGAACACTGAAGCTTTCTTT. It codes for CASSIEQGREMNTEAFF.

V usage is TRBV5-8 and J usage is TRBJ1-2; no clear D gene. V lost 1 base and J lost 8, with 21 bases in between. From germline, CDR1 is SGHTS and CDR2 YDEGEE. The length of the CDR3 is 16 residues. Here the CDR3 reads CASSLSARPPTGGYTF. CDR3 nucleotides: TGTGCCAGCAGCTTGTCAGCTCGGCCCCCGACGGGAGGCTACACCTTC.